The source of this T cell receptor (beta chain) is a study of tumor and adjacent non-tumor tissue in lung cancer. Turning to the study itself: Histology: 12 adenocarcinoma, a couple of squamous cell carcinoma, 1 small cell lung cancer. On average, productive TCRbeta reads reached about 4.4 million per sample. Study-wide results and caveats: Tumor TCR diversity, when higher, was linked to shorter survival.

Germline V gives CDR1 SQVTM, CDR2 ANQGSEA. J was trimmed by 3 bases and V by 5 bases; bases with no gene match: 12. The CDR3 sequence is 15 residues long. A few counts support this clonotype. The antigen remains undetermined. A read error may be the cause here, since a much bigger clone is one base away. The CDR3 does not end in the conserved phenylalanine or tryptophan, so this is likely a read error. The library came from three nested PCR rounds adapted from ARM-PCR protocols. TCRdb re-analysed the multiplex PCR reads in MiXCR, keeping a single row per CDR3 protein. The sample records some 77,000 distinct CDR3 sequences, approximately 68% being singletons. No cell sorting was done before RNA was extracted from the tissue.

The source material was lung tumor tissue. The V gene is TRBV29-1, the J gene TRBJ2-7; TRBD1 matches at 8 bases. The TCR comes from a woman in her 70s with non-small cell lung cancer. This chain's CDR3 is CSVLKMTGANYEQYS. The CDR3 DNA follows: TGCAGCGTTTTGAAAATGACAGGGGCCAACTACGAGCAGTACTCC.